This TCR beta chain was captured by sequencing in a study of cytomegalovirus exposure and HLA in healthy donors. CDR1 and CDR2 (germline): SGHRS, YFSETQ. The CDR3 contains 17 residues. V trimming: 4 bases; J trimming: 0 bases; junction bases outside the gene matches: 11. The PCR contained 60 Vbeta and 13 Jbeta primers. Sequenced by immunoSEQ multiplex PCR; TCRdb stores in-frame clones only, minus some. The sample shows 100,000 to 150,000 clones, about 74% of them seen only once. Sequencing was performed on PBMCs. The TCR was taken from a woman aged 45-65 years in good health and CMV-seropositive. The chain links TRBV5-1 to TRBJ2-3, with TRBD1 matching over 7 bases. CDR3 in amino acids: CASSLRRDSPSTDTQYF. The CDR3 nucleotides are TGCGCCAGCAGCCTTCGAAGGGACAGCCCTAGCACAGATACGCAGTATTTT.